This is a list of T cell receptor beta chains from one sample in a study of T cell repertoires in cytomegalovirus infection. Their antigens remain unidentified. TCRdb reprocessed the reads with MiXCR, giving one entry per CDR3 protein. This sample has roughly 990,000 distinct CDR3 sequences, with around 32% found just once. This sample comprised cultured CD8+ T cells from PBMCs, obtained from culture after CMV antigen stimulation. Every receptor here comes from a human donor in good health (CMV status not recorded). Some clones in this sample may be carry-over from other donors' samples. Each CDR3 is given with its conserved first and last residue. The order of the fields is J gene, D gene, V gene, clone size, CDR3 length, CDR3 DNA, CDR3 protein. The D gene is left open where the match is weak. Clone size is stated in some rows and not others, as once, few, many or a class when expanded.

j_call: TRBJ2-3
d_call: TRBD2
v_call: TRBV20-1
clone_size: few
cdr3_length: 15
cdr3_nt: TGCAGTGCTCCTCCGGGACTAGCGGCCACAGATACGCAGTATTTT
cdr3_aa: CSAPPGLAATDTQYF

j_call: TRBJ2-1
d_call: -
v_call: TRBV27
clone_size: few
cdr3_length: 14
cdr3_nt: TGTGCCAGCACCCCCCCCGGGCAGGGTGGTGAGCAGTTCTTC
cdr3_aa: CASTPPGQGGEQFF

j_call: TRBJ2-2
d_call: -
v_call: TRBV7-3
clone_size: many
cdr3_length: 14
cdr3_nt: TGTGCCAGCAGCCCTAAAGACGACACCGGGGAGCTGTTTTTT
cdr3_aa: CASSPKDDTGELFF

j_call: TRBJ2-5
d_call: TRBD2
v_call: TRBV7-9
clone_size: few
cdr3_length: 16
cdr3_nt: TGTGCCAGCAGCCCGCCGGGACTAGCGGGTGGAGAGACCCAGTACTTC
cdr3_aa: CASSPPGLAGGETQYF

j_call: TRBJ2-2
d_call: -
v_call: TRBV7-8
clone_size: few
cdr3_length: 14
cdr3_nt: TGTGCCAGCAGCTTAAGTTTAGGGGACGGGGAGCTGTTTTTT
cdr3_aa: CASSLSLGDGELFF

j_call: TRBJ1-6
d_call: -
v_call: TRBV7-8
clone_size: few
cdr3_length: 19
cdr3_nt: TGTGCCAGCAGCTCAGCCGGTGGTCCGGGGGGGATATATAATTCACCCCTCCACTTT
cdr3_aa: CASSSAGGPGGIYNSPLHF

j_call: TRBJ1-1
d_call: -
v_call: TRBV29-1
clone_size: -
cdr3_length: 12
cdr3_nt: TGCAGCGTTGATGCCGGGGACACTGAAGCTTTCTTT
cdr3_aa: CSVDAGDTEAFF

j_call: TRBJ2-5
d_call: TRBD1
v_call: TRBV24-1
clone_size: few
cdr3_length: 14
cdr3_nt: TGTGCCACCAGTGAGGGACAGGGGCGAGAGACCCAGTACTTC
cdr3_aa: CATSEGQGRETQYF

j_call: TRBJ2-5
d_call: -
v_call: TRBV4-1
clone_size: -
cdr3_length: 14
cdr3_nt: TGCGCCAGCAGCCAAGCAGGGGACCAAGAGACCCAGTACTTC
cdr3_aa: CASSQAGDQETQYF

j_call: TRBJ1-4
d_call: -
v_call: TRBV6-5
clone_size: -
cdr3_length: 15
cdr3_nt: TGTGCCAGCAGCACCACGGGGGGGACTAATGAAAAACTGTTTTTT
cdr3_aa: CASSTTGGTNEKLFF

j_call: TRBJ1-2
d_call: TRBD1
v_call: TRBV6-2/TRBV6-3
clone_size: -
cdr3_length: 15
cdr3_nt: TGTGCCAGCAGTTACACCTGGGACAGTATCTATGGCTACACCTTC
cdr3_aa: CASSYTWDSIYGYTF

j_call: TRBJ2-3
d_call: -
v_call: TRBV20-1
clone_size: -
cdr3_length: 16
cdr3_nt: TGCAGTGCAAATGAAGAAATCGGATTTCACACAGATACGCAGTATTTT
cdr3_aa: CSANEEIGFHTDTQYF

j_call: TRBJ2-1
d_call: -
v_call: TRBV11-3
clone_size: -
cdr3_length: 14
cdr3_nt: TGTGCCAGCGGCCCCCGGACATCCTACAATGAGCAGTTCTTC
cdr3_aa: CASGPRTSYNEQFF

j_call: TRBJ1-2
d_call: -
v_call: TRBV2
clone_size: -
cdr3_length: 12
cdr3_nt: TGTGCCGGTGGGGGGGCAGGCTATGGCTACACCTTC
cdr3_aa: CAGGGAGYGYTF

j_call: TRBJ1-5
d_call: TRBD1
v_call: TRBV2
clone_size: -
cdr3_length: 15
cdr3_nt: TGTGCCAGCCGCAGGGGGGTAGAGGGCAATCAGCCCCAGCATTTT
cdr3_aa: CASRRGVEGNQPQHF

j_call: TRBJ1-5
d_call: -
v_call: TRBV6-8
clone_size: -
cdr3_length: 17
cdr3_nt: TGTGCCAGCAGTTTCACCAATCTTCAGGGCTACAATCAGCTCCAGCATTTT
cdr3_aa: CASSFTNLQGYNQLQHF

j_call: TRBJ2-2
d_call: -
v_call: TRBV19
clone_size: few
cdr3_length: 13
cdr3_nt: TGTGCCAGCAAATCTCGCCCTCCCGGGGAGCTGTTTTTT
cdr3_aa: CASKSRPPGELFF

j_call: TRBJ2-5
d_call: TRBD1
v_call: TRBV10-3
clone_size: -
cdr3_length: 13
cdr3_nt: TGTGCCACCTCCGGGACAGGACAAGAGACCCAGTACTTC
cdr3_aa: CATSGTGQETQYF

j_call: TRBJ1-5
d_call: -
v_call: TRBV10-2
clone_size: -
cdr3_length: 17
cdr3_nt: TGCGCCAGCAGTGAGACATTACAGGGATATAGCAATCAGCCCCAGCATTTT
cdr3_aa: CASSETLQGYSNQPQHF

j_call: TRBJ2-3
d_call: -
v_call: TRBV19
clone_size: -
cdr3_length: 15
cdr3_nt: TGTGCCAGTACCCCCGGGACACTGAGCACAGATACGCAGTATTTT
cdr3_aa: CASTPGTLSTDTQYF

j_call: TRBJ2-5
d_call: -
v_call: TRBV2
clone_size: few
cdr3_length: 13
cdr3_nt: TGTGCCAGCAGGACCTCGGGCCAAGAGACCCAGTACTTC
cdr3_aa: CASRTSGQETQYF

j_call: TRBJ2-1
d_call: TRBD2
v_call: TRBV6-2/TRBV6-3
clone_size: -
cdr3_length: 14
cdr3_nt: TGTGCCAGCAGTTCTAGCGGGGTATTCAATGAGCAGTTCTTC
cdr3_aa: CASSSSGVFNEQFF

j_call: TRBJ2-3
d_call: -
v_call: TRBV6-5
clone_size: -
cdr3_length: 16
cdr3_nt: TGTGCCAGCAGTTACTCGTTCATAGCGGGCACAGATACGCAGTATTTT
cdr3_aa: CASSYSFIAGTDTQYF

j_call: TRBJ1-4
d_call: -
v_call: TRBV28
clone_size: few
cdr3_length: 15
cdr3_nt: TGTGCCAGCAGTTTAATGGCGACGGAGAATGAAAAACTGTTTTTT
cdr3_aa: CASSLMATENEKLFF

j_call: TRBJ2-1
d_call: TRBD1
v_call: TRBV19
clone_size: -
cdr3_length: 15
cdr3_nt: TGTGCCAGTAGTATCGTGACAGGGACCTACAATGAGCAGTTCTTC
cdr3_aa: CASSIVTGTYNEQFF

j_call: TRBJ1-5
d_call: -
v_call: TRBV6-1
clone_size: -
cdr3_length: 16
cdr3_nt: TGTGCCAGCAGCCCCGGACGGACTCTAGCCAATCAGCCCCAGCATTTT
cdr3_aa: CASSPGRTLANQPQHF

j_call: TRBJ2-3
d_call: -
v_call: TRBV27
clone_size: -
cdr3_length: 15
cdr3_nt: TGTGCCAGCAGTCTGGGTGGCCAGTACCCAGATACGCAGTATTTT
cdr3_aa: CASSLGGQYPDTQYF

j_call: TRBJ1-2
d_call: TRBD1
v_call: TRBV7-9
clone_size: few
cdr3_length: 15
cdr3_nt: TGTGCCAGCAGCTCCCGGGACAGGGGAACGAATGGCTACACCTTC
cdr3_aa: CASSSRDRGTNGYTF

j_call: TRBJ2-1
d_call: -
v_call: TRBV7-9
clone_size: -
cdr3_length: 12
cdr3_nt: TGTGCCTCCAGACCGGGGAACAATGAGCAGTTCTTC
cdr3_aa: CASRPGNNEQFF

j_call: TRBJ1-2
d_call: -
v_call: TRBV14
clone_size: few
cdr3_length: 16
cdr3_nt: TGTGCCAGCAGCCAAGATCGGGTGGGGATACGCTATGGCTACACCTTC
cdr3_aa: CASSQDRVGIRYGYTF

j_call: TRBJ2-1
d_call: TRBD1
v_call: TRBV28
clone_size: -
cdr3_length: 17
cdr3_nt: TGTGCCAGCAGCCTCACAGGGGCAGGACTCCTCTACAATGAGCAGTTCTTC
cdr3_aa: CASSLTGAGLLYNEQFF

j_call: TRBJ1-1
d_call: TRBD1
v_call: TRBV14
clone_size: few
cdr3_length: 13
cdr3_nt: TGTGCCAGCAGCCAAAGGGGGCTTGTTGAAGCTTTCTTT
cdr3_aa: CASSQRGLVEAFF

j_call: TRBJ2-3
d_call: -
v_call: TRBV6-1
clone_size: -
cdr3_length: 11
cdr3_nt: TGTGCCAGCGGGGACACAGATACGCAGTATTTT
cdr3_aa: CASGDTDTQYF

j_call: TRBJ2-3
d_call: -
v_call: TRBV6-2/TRBV6-3
clone_size: few
cdr3_length: 16
cdr3_nt: TGTGCCAGCAGTTACCGCCCCGCACCCTCCACAGATACGCAGTATTTT
cdr3_aa: CASSYRPAPSTDTQYF

j_call: TRBJ1-1
d_call: -
v_call: TRBV7-6
clone_size: -
cdr3_length: 14
cdr3_nt: TGTGCCAGCAGCATAGTTGGAGAGAACACTGAAGCTTTCTTT
cdr3_aa: CASSIVGENTEAFF

j_call: TRBJ2-7
d_call: -
v_call: TRBV5-1
clone_size: -
cdr3_length: 18
cdr3_nt: TGCGCCAGCAGCGGACGCTTACTCGGAACAGGGCACCCCTTAGAGCAGTACTTC
cdr3_aa: CASSGRLLGTGHPLEQYF

j_call: TRBJ2-5
d_call: -
v_call: TRBV7-6
clone_size: -
cdr3_length: 13
cdr3_nt: TGTGCCAGCATGGAGGTCGGACAAGAGACCCAGTACTTC
cdr3_aa: CASMEVGQETQYF

j_call: TRBJ1-5
d_call: TRBD1
v_call: TRBV6-5
clone_size: once
cdr3_length: 13
cdr3_nt: TGTGCCAGCTGGGCAGGGGGCGTTCAGCCCCAGCATTTT
cdr3_aa: CASWAGGVQPQHF

j_call: TRBJ1-1
d_call: -
v_call: TRBV9
clone_size: -
cdr3_length: 17
cdr3_nt: TGTGCCAGCAGCGAGACAGGACAGACGGGCATGAACACTGAAGCTTTCTTT
cdr3_aa: CASSETGQTGMNTEAFF

j_call: TRBJ2-1
d_call: -
v_call: TRBV10-3
clone_size: -
cdr3_length: 12
cdr3_nt: TGTGCCATCGACGGAGTCGGGGTTGAGCAGTTCTTC
cdr3_aa: CAIDGVGVEQFF

j_call: TRBJ2-3
d_call: -
v_call: TRBV7-7
clone_size: few
cdr3_length: 14
cdr3_nt: TGTGCTAGCAGCTTAGGGCAGGGTCAAGATACGCAGTATTTT
cdr3_aa: CASSLGQGQDTQYF

j_call: TRBJ1-3
d_call: -
v_call: TRBV19
clone_size: -
cdr3_length: 16
cdr3_nt: TGTGCCAGTAGTATAGAACTCCGGAGCACTGGAAACACCATATATTTT
cdr3_aa: CASSIELRSTGNTIYF

j_call: TRBJ2-1
d_call: TRBD1
v_call: TRBV10-3
clone_size: -
cdr3_length: 13
cdr3_nt: TGTGCCATCACGAAGGGACAGAACAATGAGCAGTTCTTC
cdr3_aa: CAITKGQNNEQFF

j_call: TRBJ2-1
d_call: -
v_call: TRBV6-6
clone_size: few
cdr3_length: 14
cdr3_nt: TGTGCCAGCAGTTATAAGGGGATCTACAATGAGCAGTTCTTC
cdr3_aa: CASSYKGIYNEQFF

j_call: TRBJ2-5
d_call: -
v_call: TRBV12-3/TRBV12-4
clone_size: -
cdr3_length: 14
cdr3_nt: TGTGCCAGCAGTTTTGGGGCAGTTCAAGAGACCCAGTACTTC
cdr3_aa: CASSFGAVQETQYF

j_call: TRBJ1-1
d_call: -
v_call: TRBV5-1
clone_size: -
cdr3_length: 14
cdr3_nt: TGCGCCAGCAGCTCTTGGATGGGGGATAGTGAAGCTTTCTTT
cdr3_aa: CASSSWMGDSEAFF

j_call: TRBJ1-6
d_call: -
v_call: TRBV7-6
clone_size: few
cdr3_length: 15
cdr3_nt: TGTGCCAGCAGCTTAGCCTCACAGGGTAATTCACCCCTCCACTTT
cdr3_aa: CASSLASQGNSPLHF

j_call: TRBJ1-1
d_call: -
v_call: TRBV12-3/TRBV12-4
clone_size: few
cdr3_length: 13
cdr3_nt: TGTGCCAGCAGTTTTATCACGGCGAATATAGCTTTCTTT
cdr3_aa: CASSFITANIAFF

j_call: TRBJ2-6
d_call: TRBD1
v_call: TRBV24-1
clone_size: few
cdr3_length: 17
cdr3_nt: TGTGCCACCAGTGGGGCCAGGGGGCGAGGTGGGGCCAACGTCCTGACTTTC
cdr3_aa: CATSGARGRGGANVLTF

j_call: TRBJ2-6
d_call: TRBD1
v_call: TRBV27
clone_size: few
cdr3_length: 16
cdr3_nt: TGTGCCAGCAGGCAGACAGGGGGCGGTGGGGCCAACGTCCTGACTTTC
cdr3_aa: CASRQTGGGGANVLTF

j_call: TRBJ2-7
d_call: -
v_call: TRBV7-9
clone_size: -
cdr3_length: 14
cdr3_nt: TGTGCCAGCAGCTTACCAGTTAGGGGGATCGAGCAGTACTTC
cdr3_aa: CASSLPVRGIEQYF

j_call: TRBJ1-3
d_call: -
v_call: TRBV12-3/TRBV12-4
clone_size: -
cdr3_length: 15
cdr3_nt: TGTGCCAGCAGTTTTACAGGTCCGGGTGGAAACACCATATATTTT
cdr3_aa: CASSFTGPGGNTIYF